Described below is a single T cell receptor beta chain sequence and its context. Its antigen is still unknown. Germline CDR1 is MNHEY and CDR2 is SVGAGI. V shed 3 bases and J shed 3 bases, with 11 bases lying between them. This CDR3 has 14 amino acids. This specimen belongs to a study of cytomegalovirus exposure and HLA in healthy donors. Study results and caveats: Other equally common chains were less clonally expanded than HLA-associated TCR beta chains, a later analysis showed. Donors belonging to an Asian-associated ancestry cluster reportedly showed fewer N-insertions in productive TCRs than the roughly 670-donor mean, according to what a later analysis found. Roughly uniform depth of sequencing across donors was assumed in presence/absence analyses.

The primer mix had 60 Vbeta and 13 Jbeta primers. TCRdb's table, derived via immunoSEQ multiplex PCR, lists solely in-frame clones and lacks some. Here the sample spans 110,000 or so clones, 75% being singletons. What was sequenced was PBMCs. This sequence originates from a man aged 35-49 years in good health and CMV-seronegative. V and J are TRBV6-5 and TRBJ2-5; D perhaps matches TRBD1 (6 bases). The CDR3 DNA is TGTGCCAGCAGTTATCGGGACACGAAAGAGACCCAGTACTTC. The encoded protein is CASSYRDTKETQYF.